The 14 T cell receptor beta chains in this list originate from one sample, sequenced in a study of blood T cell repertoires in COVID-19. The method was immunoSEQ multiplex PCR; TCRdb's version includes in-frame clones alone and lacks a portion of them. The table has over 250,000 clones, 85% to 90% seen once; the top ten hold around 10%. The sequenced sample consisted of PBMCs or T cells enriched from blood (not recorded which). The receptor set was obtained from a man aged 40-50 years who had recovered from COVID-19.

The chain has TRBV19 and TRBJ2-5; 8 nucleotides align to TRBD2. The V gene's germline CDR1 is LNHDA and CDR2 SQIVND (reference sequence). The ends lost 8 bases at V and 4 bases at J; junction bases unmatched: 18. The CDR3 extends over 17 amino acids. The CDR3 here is CASRSSKLADGGETQYF. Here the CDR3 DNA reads TGTGCCAGTCGTTCTAGCAAACTAGCGGACGGAGGAGAGACCCAGTACTTC.

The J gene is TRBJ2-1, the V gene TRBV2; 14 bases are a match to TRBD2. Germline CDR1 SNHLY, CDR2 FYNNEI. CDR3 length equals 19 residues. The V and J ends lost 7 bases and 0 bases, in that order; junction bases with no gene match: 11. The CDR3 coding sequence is TGTGCCAGCAACCCCGGGACTAGCGGGGGTAGGAGCTCCTACAATGAGCAGTTCTTC. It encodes CASNPGTSGGRSSYNEQFF.

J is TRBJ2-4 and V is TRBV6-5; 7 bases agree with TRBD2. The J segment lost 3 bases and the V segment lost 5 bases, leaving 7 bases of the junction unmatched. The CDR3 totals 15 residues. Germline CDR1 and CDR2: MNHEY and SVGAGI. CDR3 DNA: TGTGCCAGCAGTACCTCTAGCGGCTACAAAAACATTCAGTACTTC. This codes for CASSTSSGYKNIQYF.

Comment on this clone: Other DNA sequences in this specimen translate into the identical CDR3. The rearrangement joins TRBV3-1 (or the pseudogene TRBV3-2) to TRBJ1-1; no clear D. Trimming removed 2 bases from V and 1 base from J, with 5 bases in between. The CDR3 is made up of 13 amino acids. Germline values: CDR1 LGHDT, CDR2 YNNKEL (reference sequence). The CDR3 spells CASSQTPNTEAFF. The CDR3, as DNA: TGTGCCAGCAGCCAAACACCGAACACTGAAGCTTTCTTT.

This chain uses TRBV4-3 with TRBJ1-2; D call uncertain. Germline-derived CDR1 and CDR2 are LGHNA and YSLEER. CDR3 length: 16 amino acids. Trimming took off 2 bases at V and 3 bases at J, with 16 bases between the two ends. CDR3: CASSQSKRELDYGYTF. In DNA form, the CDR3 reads TGCGCCAGCAGCCAATCGAAAAGGGAGTTGGACTATGGCTACACCTTC.

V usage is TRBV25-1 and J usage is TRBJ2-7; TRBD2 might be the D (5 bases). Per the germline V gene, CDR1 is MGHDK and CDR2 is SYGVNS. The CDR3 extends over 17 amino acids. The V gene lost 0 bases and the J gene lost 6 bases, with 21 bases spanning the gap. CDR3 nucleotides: TGTGCCAGCAGTGAATATTGGACCGGGCTGGGCGAGGGCGAGCAGTACTTC. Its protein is CASSEYWTGLGEGEQYF.

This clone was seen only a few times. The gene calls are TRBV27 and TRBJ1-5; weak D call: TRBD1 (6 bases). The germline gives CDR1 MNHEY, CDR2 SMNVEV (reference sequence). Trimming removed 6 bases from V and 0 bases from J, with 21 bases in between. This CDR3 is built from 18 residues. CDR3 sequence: CASSSHGDTYFSNQPQHF. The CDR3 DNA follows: TGTGCCAGCAGCTCCCACGGGGACACTTATTTTAGCAATCAGCCCCAGCATTTT.

CDR3 protein: CASSSTGQRDEKLFF. Written as DNA, the CDR3 is TGTGCCAGCAGCTCCACAGGTCAAAGAGATGAAAAACTGTTTTTT. The chain recombines TRBV5-4 with TRBJ1-4; perhaps TRBD1 as D (5 bases). Germline assignment: CDR1 SGHNT and CDR2 YYREEE (reference sequence). The CDR3 sequence is 15 residues long. Deletions cut 3 bases from V and 6 bases from J, with 15 bases between.

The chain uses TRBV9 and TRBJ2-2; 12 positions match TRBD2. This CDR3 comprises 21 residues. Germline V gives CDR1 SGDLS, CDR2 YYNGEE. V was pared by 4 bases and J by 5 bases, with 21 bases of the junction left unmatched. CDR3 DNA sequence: TGTGCCAGCAGCCCCCCAGGTTGGACTAGCGGGGAGGCCAAGCGGACCGGGGAGCTGTTTTTT. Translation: CASSPPGWTSGEAKRTGELFF.

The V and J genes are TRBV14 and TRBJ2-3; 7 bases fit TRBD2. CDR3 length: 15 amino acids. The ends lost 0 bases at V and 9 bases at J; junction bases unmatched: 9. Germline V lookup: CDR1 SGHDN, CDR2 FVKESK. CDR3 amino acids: CASSQDLLPGGTQYF. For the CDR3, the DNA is TGTGCCAGCAGCCAAGATTTACTTCCGGGAGGCACGCAGTATTTT. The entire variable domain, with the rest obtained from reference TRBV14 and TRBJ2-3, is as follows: EAGVTQFPSHSVIEKGQTVTLRCDPISGHDNLYWYRRVMGKEIKFLLHFVKESKQDESGMPNNRFLAERTGGTYSTLKVQPAELEDSGVYFCASSQDLLPGGTQYFGPGTRLTVL.

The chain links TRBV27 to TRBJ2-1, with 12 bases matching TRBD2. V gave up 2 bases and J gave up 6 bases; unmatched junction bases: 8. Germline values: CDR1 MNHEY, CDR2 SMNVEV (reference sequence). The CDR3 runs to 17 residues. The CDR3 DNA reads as TGTGCCAGCAGTTTAGTGATTGGGACTAGCGGGTCCAATGAGCAGTTCTTC. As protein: CASSLVIGTSGSNEQFF.

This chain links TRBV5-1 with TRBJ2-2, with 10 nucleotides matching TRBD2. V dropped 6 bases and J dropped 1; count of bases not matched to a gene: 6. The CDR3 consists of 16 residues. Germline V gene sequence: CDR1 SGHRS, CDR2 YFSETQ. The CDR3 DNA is TGCGCCAGCAACCAAGGACTAGCGGTGAACACCGGGGAGCTGTTTTTT. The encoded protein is CASNQGLAVNTGELFF.

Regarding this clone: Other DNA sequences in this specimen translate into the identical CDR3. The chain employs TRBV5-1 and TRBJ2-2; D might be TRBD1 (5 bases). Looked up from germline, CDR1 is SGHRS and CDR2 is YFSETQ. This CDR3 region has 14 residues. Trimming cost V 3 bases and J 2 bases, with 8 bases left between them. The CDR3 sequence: CASSSTGNTGELFF. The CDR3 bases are TGCGCCAGCAGCTCCACAGGTAACACCGGGGAGCTGTTTTTT.

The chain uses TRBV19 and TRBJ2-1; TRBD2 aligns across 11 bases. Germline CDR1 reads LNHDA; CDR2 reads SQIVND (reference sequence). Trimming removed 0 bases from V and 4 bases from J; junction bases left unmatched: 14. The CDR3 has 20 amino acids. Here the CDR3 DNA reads TGTGCCAGTAGTATAGATCCCTGGGGGGGACTAGCGGCACCATACAATGAGCAGTTCTTC. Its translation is CASSIDPWGGLAAPYNEQFF.